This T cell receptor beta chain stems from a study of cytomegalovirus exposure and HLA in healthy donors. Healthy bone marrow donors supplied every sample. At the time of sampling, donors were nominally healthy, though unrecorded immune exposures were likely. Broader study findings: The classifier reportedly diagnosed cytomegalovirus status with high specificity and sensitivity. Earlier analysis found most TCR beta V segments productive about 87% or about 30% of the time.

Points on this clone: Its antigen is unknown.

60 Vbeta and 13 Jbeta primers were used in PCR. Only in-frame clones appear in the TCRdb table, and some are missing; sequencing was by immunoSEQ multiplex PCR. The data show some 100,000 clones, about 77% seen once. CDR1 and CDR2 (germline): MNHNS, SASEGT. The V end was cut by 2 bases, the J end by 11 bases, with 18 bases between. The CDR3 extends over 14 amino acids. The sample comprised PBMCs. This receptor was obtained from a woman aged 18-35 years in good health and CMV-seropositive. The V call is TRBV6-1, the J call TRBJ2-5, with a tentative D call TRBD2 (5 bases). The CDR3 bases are TGTGCCAGCAGTGAACGCGGAGCCCCTTGGGAGCAGTACTTC. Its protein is CASSERGAPWEQYF.